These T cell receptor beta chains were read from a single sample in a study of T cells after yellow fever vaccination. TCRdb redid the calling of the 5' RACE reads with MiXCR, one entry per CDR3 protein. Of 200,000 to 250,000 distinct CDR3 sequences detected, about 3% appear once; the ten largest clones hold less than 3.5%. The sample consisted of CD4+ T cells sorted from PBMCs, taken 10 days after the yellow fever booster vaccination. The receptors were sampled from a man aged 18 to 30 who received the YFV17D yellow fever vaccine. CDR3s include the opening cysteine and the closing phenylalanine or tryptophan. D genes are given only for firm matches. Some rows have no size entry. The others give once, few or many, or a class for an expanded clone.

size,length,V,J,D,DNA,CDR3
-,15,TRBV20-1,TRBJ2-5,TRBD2,TGCAGCCAACTAGGGTCGGGGGGAGGCCAAGAGACCCAGTACTTC,CSQLGSGGGQETQYF
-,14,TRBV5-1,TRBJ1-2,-,TGCGCCAGCAGCCGGGGTGATGGGGGGCATGGCTACACCTTC,CASSRGDGGHGYTF
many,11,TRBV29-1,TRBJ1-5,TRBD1,TGCAGCGCAGGGGGGCACCGAGCGGAGCATTTT,CSAGGHRAEHF
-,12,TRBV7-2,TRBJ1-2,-,TGTGCCAGCAGCTTAGAGCACTATGGCTACACCTTC,CASSLEHYGYTF
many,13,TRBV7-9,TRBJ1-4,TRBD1,TGTGCCAGCAGCACACAGGGGGGTGAAAAACTGTTTTTT,CASSTQGGEKLFF
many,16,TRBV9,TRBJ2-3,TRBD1,TGTGCCAGCAGCCAGGGGACAGGGTATAGCACAGATACGCAGTATTTT,CASSQGTGYSTDTQYF
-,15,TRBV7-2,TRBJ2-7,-,TGTGCCAGCAGAACGGGACTTATGAAATCCTACGAGCAGTACTTC,CASRTGLMKSYEQYF
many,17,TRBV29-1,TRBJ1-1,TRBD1,TGCAGCGTTGAAGGGGTGGCAGGGGGCCCCCGGGACACTGAAGCTTTCTTT,CSVEGVAGGPRDTEAFF
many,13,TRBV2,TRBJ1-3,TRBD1,TGTGCCAGTAACGGACAGGCTGGAAACACCATATATTTT,CASNGQAGNTIYF
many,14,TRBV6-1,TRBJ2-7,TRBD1,TGTGCCAGCAGTGAAGGACAGGGCTCCTACGAGCAGTACTTC,CASSEGQGSYEQYF
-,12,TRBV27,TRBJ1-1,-,TGTGCCAGCAGCGGACTGAGGCATGAAGCTTTCTTT,CASSGLRHEAFF
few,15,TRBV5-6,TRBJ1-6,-,TGTGCCAGCAGCCCGATGGGGCGGGATAATTCACCCCTCCACTTT,CASSPMGRDNSPLHF
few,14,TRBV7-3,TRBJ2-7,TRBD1,TGTGCCAGCAGCTTTAGGGACAGGGCCTACGAGCAGTACTTC,CASSFRDRAYEQYF
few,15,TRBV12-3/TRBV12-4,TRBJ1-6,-,TGTGCCAGCAGTGCCCGGGACCCCGTTGGGTCACCCCTCCACTTT,CASSARDPVGSPLHF
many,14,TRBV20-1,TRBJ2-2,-,TGCAGTGCTTCTGCCCCCCGGGGGACCGGGGAGCTGTTTTTT,CSASAPRGTGELFF
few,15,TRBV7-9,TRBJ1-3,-,TGTGCCAGCAGAGAAACAGGGACGGGAGGAAACACCATATATTTT,CASRETGTGGNTIYF
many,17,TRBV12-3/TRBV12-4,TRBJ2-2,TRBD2,TGTGCCAGCAGTTTGTCTAGCGGGGGGGAGAACACCGGGGAGCTGTTTTTT,CASSLSSGGENTGELFF
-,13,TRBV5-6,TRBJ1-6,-,TGTGCCAGCAGCTTGGACCGGACTTCACCCCTCCACTTT,CASSLDRTSPLHF
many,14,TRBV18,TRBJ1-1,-,TGTGCCAGCTCACCACTCGGGGACTACACTGAAGCTTTCTTT,CASSPLGDYTEAFF
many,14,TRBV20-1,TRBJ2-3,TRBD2,TGCAGTGCCCCCCGGGCTAGCGGGGGAGATACGCAGTATTTT,CSAPRASGGDTQYF
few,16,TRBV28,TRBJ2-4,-,TGTGCCAGCAGTCTCTTGGGTAATCGGGCCAAAAACATTCAGTACTTC,CASSLLGNRAKNIQYF
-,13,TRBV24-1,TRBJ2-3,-,TGTGCCACCAGTGCCTCCGGCACAGATACGCAGTATTTT,CATSASGTDTQYF
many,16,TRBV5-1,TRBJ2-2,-,TGCGCCAGCAGCTTGGAGAGCCTCGCGAACACCGGGGAGCTGTTTTTT,CASSLESLANTGELFF
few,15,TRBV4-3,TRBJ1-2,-,TGCGCCAGCAGCCAAGTCTACCCCCCTCGTCATGGCTACACCTTC,CASSQVYPPRHGYTF